One sample yielded the 20 T cell receptor beta chains listed below, sequenced in a study of T cells in localized non-small cell lung cancer. Method: immunoSEQ multiplex PCR; TCRdb's copy keeps in-frame clones and lacks some. The data show approximately 40,000 clones, with around 88% seen just once and approximately 6.9% held by the top ten. The material was peripheral blood, obtained before any cancer treatment. Receptor source: a man between 40 and 70 years old with stage I lung adenocarcinoma.

V gene TRBV5-1 combines with J gene TRBJ2-1; TRBD2 agrees at 9 bases. CDR1 and CDR2 (germline): SGHRS, YFSETQ. Germline trimming cut 4 bases from V and 1 base from J; bases unmatched to any gene: 15. The CDR3 consists of 19 residues. CDR3 sequence: CASSPGVVAGVRSYNEQFF. In DNA, the CDR3 is TGCGCCAGCAGCCCTGGTGTGGTAGCGGGAGTACGATCCTACAATGAGCAGTTCTTC. Full variable domain (outside the CDR3, taken from reference TRBV5-1 and TRBJ2-1): KAGVTQTPRYLIKTRGQQVTLSCSPISGHRSVSWYQQTPGQGLQFLFEYFSETQRNKGNFPGRFSGRQFSNSRSEMNVSTLELGDSALYLCASSPGVVAGVRSYNEQFFGPGTRLTVL.

This clone was seen a single time. V usage is TRBV13 and J usage is TRBJ2-1, with D possibly being TRBD1 or TRBD2 (5 bases each). V lost 5 bases, J lost 0 bases, and 17 bases lay in between. CDR1 and CDR2 from the germline V gene are PRHDT and FYEKMQ (reference sequence). CDR3 size: 17 residues. The CDR3 nucleotides read TGTGCCAGCAGCCATAGTGGGGACCCAAGCTCCTACAATGAGCAGTTCTTC. It yields the protein CASSHSGDPSSYNEQFF.

The rearrangement joins TRBV9 to TRBJ2-6, with D unclear. CDR1 and CDR2 from the germline V gene are SGDLS and YYNGEE. V was shortened by 7 bases and J by 0 bases, with 17 bases between the two germline ends. The CDR3 totals 17 residues. CDR3 bases: TGTGCCAGCGGTATACCCCCAACCCCCTCTGGGGCCAACGTCCTGACTTTC. It is translated as CASGIPPTPSGANVLTF.

The chain has TRBV4-1 and TRBJ2-1; 7 bases line up with TRBD1. This CDR3 is 15 amino acids long. Trimming at V came to 1 base and at J to 3 bases, leaving 3 bases not matched to a gene. CDR1 MGHRA and CDR2 YSYEKL come from the germline V gene. The chain's CDR3 is CASSQGTGNYNEQFF. The DNA of the CDR3 is TGCGCCAGCAGCCAAGGGACAGGAAACTACAATGAGCAGTTCTTC.

The rearrangement links TRBV27 to TRBJ2-3; D is perhaps TRBD2 (5 bases). This CDR3 region has 17 residues. CDR1 MNHEY and CDR2 SMNVEV come from the germline V gene (reference sequence). V was cut by 5 bases and J by 2 bases, with 20 bases left in between. This chain's CDR3 is CASSPRGVVGFTDTQYF. CDR3 DNA sequence: TGTGCCAGCAGTCCTCGGGGAGTTGTGGGGTTCACAGATACGCAGTATTTT.

This clone occurred once. The chain joins TRBV7-8 to TRBJ2-5, with 12 bases identical to TRBD2. The CDR3 runs to 15 residues. The V gene's germline CDR1 is SGHVS and CDR2 FQNEAQ. V shed 6 bases, J shed 5 bases, and the junction held 7 bases outside the gene matches. CDR3 nucleotide sequence: TGTGCCAGCAGTAGACTAGCGGGAGAAGGGGAGACCCAGTACTTC. This translates into CASSRLAGEGETQYF.

The chain uses TRBV7-2 and TRBJ2-7; D is unclear. The CDR3 spans 14 residues. CDR1 is SGHTA and CDR2 is FQGNSA in the germline V gene. The germline V and J ends were trimmed by 1 base and 6 bases, with 13 bases remaining between them. The CDR3 here is CASSLDILFGEQYF. Here the CDR3 DNA reads TGTGCCAGCAGCTTAGATATCCTGTTTGGCGAGCAGTACTTC.

The chain couples TRBV28 to TRBJ2-1; 10 nucleotides agree with TRBD2. V lost 10 bases to trimming and J lost 8 bases; unmatched junction nucleotides: 11. The CDR3 length is 14 residues. The germline gives CDR1 MDHEN, CDR2 SYDVKM. The CDR3 spells CAILQREGFDEQFF. The CDR3 DNA sequence: TGTGCCATCCTCCAGCGGGAGGGATTCGATGAGCAGTTCTTC.

This chain uses TRBV7-6 with TRBJ2-1; 10 nucleotides agree with TRBD2. The V gene end was trimmed by 1 base and the J gene end by 3 bases; junction bases not matched to a gene: 3. This CDR3 region has 16 residues. CDR1 and CDR2 from the germline V gene are SGHVS and FNYEAQ. CDR3 protein: CASSLGTSGNYNEQFF. The DNA of the CDR3 is TGTGCCAGCAGCTTAGGGACTAGCGGAAACTACAATGAGCAGTTCTTC. The whole variable domain, remainder taken from reference TRBV7-6 and TRBJ2-1, is GAGVSQSPRYKVTKRGQDVALRCDPISGHVSLYWYRQALGQGPEFLTYFNYEAQQDKSGLPNDRFSAERPEGSISTLTIQRTEQRDSAMYRCASSLGTSGNYNEQFFGPGTRLTVL.

The genes are TRBV28 and TRBJ1-1; D might be TRBD1 (5 bases). The V and J ends lost 6 bases and 3 bases respectively, with 14 bases between them. Per germline, CDR1 MDHEN and CDR2 SYDVKM. This CDR3 has 14 amino acids. In DNA form, the CDR3 reads TGTGCCAGCAGGGAGAGAGGGGTGTACACTGAAGCTTTCTTT. Amino acid sequence: CASRERGVYTEAFF.

The chain employs TRBV19 and TRBJ2-1; perhaps TRBD1 as D (6 bases). V dropped 4 bases and J dropped 4 bases, with 14 bases sitting between them. The CDR3 loop spans 15 amino acids. The germline V gene encodes CDR1 LNHDA and CDR2 SQIVND (reference sequence). The CDR3 is CASSTDRDIYNEQFF. For the CDR3, the DNA is TGTGCCAGTAGTACAGACCGGGACATTTACAATGAGCAGTTCTTC.

The V and J genes are TRBV5-5 and TRBJ2-5; 7 nucleotides match TRBD2. Trimming took 2 bases from V and 4 from J; bases not matched to a gene: 8. The CDR3 loop spans 15 amino acids. Germline V gives CDR1 SGHKS, CDR2 YYEKEE (reference sequence). The CDR3 DNA reads TGTGCCAGCAGCTTATTACCGACTAGCCCAGAGACCCAGTACTTC. Translating it yields CASSLLPTSPETQYF.

The rearrangement joins TRBV7-2 to TRBJ2-3, with TRBD1 as a possible D gene (5 bases). The CDR3 is 12 residues long. With 3 bases removed from V and 9 bases from J, the gap between germline ends came to 10 bases. Germline V lookup: CDR1 SGHTA, CDR2 FQGNSA. CDR3 region: CASSFLGATQYF. The DNA of the CDR3 is TGTGCCAGCAGCTTCCTAGGGGCCACGCAGTATTTT.

V and J are TRBV5-6 and TRBJ2-7; TRBD1 aligns across 10 bases. CDR3 length: 13 residues. The germline V gene encodes CDR1 SGHDT and CDR2 YYEEEE. V lost 10 bases, J lost 5 bases, and 9 bases stayed unmatched. CDR3 bases: TGTGCCGGGATGGGACAGGGGACTAACGAGCAGTACTTC. It encodes CAGMGQGTNEQYF.

This chain connects TRBV13 to TRBJ2-7, with 10 positions matching TRBD1. The CDR3 is made up of 15 amino acids. The V gene end was trimmed by 5 bases and the J gene end by 4 bases; junction bases not matched to a gene: 8. Germline CDR1 and CDR2: PRHDT and FYEKMQ (reference sequence). CDR3 coding DNA: TGTGCCAGCAGCCTGAGACAGGGGGCTTGGTACGAGCAGTACTTC. The encoded protein is CASSLRQGAWYEQYF.

This clone was seen once. The rearrangement joins TRBV7-9 to TRBJ2-1, with a weak D call TRBD1 (6 bases). V was clipped by 4 bases and J by 8 bases, with 18 bases between them. This CDR3 has 15 residues. Germline V gene lookup returns CDR1 SEHNR and CDR2 FQNEAQ (reference sequence). CDR3 DNA sequence: TGTGCCAGCAGCTCAAGCCGGGACACCGGCGATGAGCAGTTCTTC. Translated: CASSSSRDTGDEQFF.

V and J are TRBV4-3 and TRBJ2-2; the D is unclear. The germline gives CDR1 LGHNA, CDR2 YSLEER. Trimming took off 4 bases at V and 4 bases at J, with 16 bases between the two ends. There are 16 residues in the CDR3. This chain's CDR3 is CASSPAPASSTGELFF. In DNA form, the CDR3 reads TGCGCCAGCAGCCCCGCCCCGGCTTCGAGCACCGGGGAGCTGTTTTTT.

The rearrangement joins TRBV28 to TRBJ2-7; 10 bases are a match to TRBD1. Germline V CDR1 and CDR2: MDHEN, SYDVKM. The V and J ends lost 5 bases and 2 bases, in that order; junction bases with no gene match: 12. The CDR3 length is 17 residues. For the CDR3, the DNA is TGTGCCAGCAGTCAGACAGGGGGCGAGCGGGCTACCTACGAGCAGTACTTC. Translation gives CASSQTGGERATYEQYF. Using reference TRBV28 and TRBJ2-7 for the parts outside the CDR3, the full variable domain is DVKVTQSSRYLVKRTGEKVFLECVQDMDHENMFWYRQDPGLGLRLIYFSYDVKMKEKGDIPEGYSVSREKKERFSLILESASTNQTSMYLCASSQTGGERATYEQYFGPGTRLTVT.

The gene calls are TRBV15 and TRBJ2-5, with TRBD2 identical over 7 bases. This CDR3 region has 15 residues. The V segment lost 6 bases and the J segment 1 base; nucleotides outside the gene matches: 8. Germline lookup yields CDR1 LNHNV and CDR2 YYDKDF (reference sequence). For the CDR3, the DNA is TGTGCCACCAGGGGGGGGAAAGCGGGCCAAGAGACCCAGTACTTC. Its protein product is CATRGGKAGQETQYF.

This sequence joins TRBV9 and TRBJ1-1; TRBD1 is a possible D gene (6 bases). From germline, CDR1 is SGDLS and CDR2 YYNGEE. Trimming took 4 bases from V and 3 from J, leaving 13 bases between them. The CDR3 sequence is 14 residues long. The CDR3 DNA reads as TGTGCCAGCAGCCCTGACAGGTCCGACACTGAAGCTTTCTTT. Translation: CASSPDRSDTEAFF.